This T cell receptor (beta chain) was identified during a study of CD8 T cell repertoires and HIV-1 epitope variants (dated by TCRdb to the early 2020s). Study-level background: In separate culture wells, T cells were stimulated with each of twenty-five peptides that represented autologous and known Gag and Nef epitope variants. Three Gag epitope families and Nef HW9 and YT9 were included among the tested epitopes. A 1M T cell aliquot was kept as an uncultured baseline condition, separate from the 80 or so T cell cultures. Running each culture condition in triplicate, except for one peptide done in duplicate, gave a total of 80 to 95 T cell cultures. Control conditions included a CMV, EBV and flu peptide pool, the Ebola AY9 epitope as negative control, and a no-peptide well. For less than 13 days the cultures were kept in IMDM with gentamicin, and on days 3 and 7 half of the media was changed with IL-2, IL-7 and IL-15 added. T cells were enriched using the EasySep Human T Cell Enrichment Kit and then co-cultured with an equal number of autologous T cell-negative cells acting as antigen-presenting cells. What the study reported, not specific to this receptor: Only TCR beta chains were identified by the assay, and proliferation to antigen, not T cell function or cytokine profile, was indicated. Several clonotypes recognized the Nef KF9 family and one clonotype recognized the HW9 family, while no responses were seen to the TAALDMSHF plasma variant. Of the nine antigen-specific TCR beta clonotypes identified, roughly 6 appeared cross-reactive for autologous or known escape epitope variants.

The immunoSEQ platform was used to sequence TCR beta CDR3 regions at survey depth. The QIAamp DNA micro kit was used to extract genomic DNA from every cultured and uncultured CD8+ T cell population. On the authors' methods: Samples with fewer than 5,000 productive reads were excluded, resulting in the removal of about 6.5% of the 75 HIV peptide-stimulated cultures. A MANAFEST web app trimmed sequences to CDR3 and removed nonproductive sequences, CDR3s under 5 amino acids, and those not starting C or ending F/W. Antigen-specific clonotypes had to expand in at least 2 of 3 replicates versus no-peptide control at FDR 0.01, only within one epitope family. A specific clonotype also had to show a frequency at least fivefold higher than in wells stimulated with peptides from other epitope families. TCRdb holds this immuneACCESS table with in-frame rearrangements only. Some clones are missing; in checked studies, unresolved V genes explain under half, and the rest has no known cause. That table supplies the V and J calls and clone size; D and trimming were determined from the DNA. Within this sample are some 4,400 clones, with 68% of them counted one time only. The ten largest clones take up roughly 40% of the sample.

Remarks on this clone: Its recognized antigen is unknown. No qualities accompany the bases; no much larger clone lies one base away.

The EasySep Human CD8+ T Cell Enrichment Kit was used on day 10 to isolate CD8+ T cells from every culture. In the germline V gene, CDR1 corresponds to KGHSH and CDR2 to LQKENI. Trimming accounts for 6 bases at V and 0 bases at J, while the number of junction bases matched to no gene is 1. Including the terminal cysteine and phenylalanine, the CDR3 comprises 14 residues. Solely the CDR3 DNA is kept, with 42 bases framed from the first base. Source material: cultured CD8+ T cells derived from PBMCs. The V and J segments used are TRBV18 and TRBJ1-5; 8 central bases correspond to TRBD1. The sequence was obtained from a male donor with HIV. The CDR3 region has the sequence CASSGQASNQPQHF. The DNA sequence is as follows: TGTGCCAGCTCGGGACAGGCTAGCAATCAGCCCCAGCATTTT.